Described below is a single TCR beta chain sequence and its context. Its antigen is undetermined. CDR3 length: 16 amino acids. CDR1 MDHEN and CDR2 SYDVKM come from the germline V gene. Trimming took off 2 bases at V and 0 bases at J, with 8 bases between the two ends. The sample is drawn from a study of shared clonotypes between healthy human individuals. In the study overall: Three plates each covered CD4 naive and memory; CD8 naive two, CD8 memory one. General study points: Sampling covered blood only; tissue repertoires likely differ.

In the original analysis: Junction-only immunoSEQ sequences carried no quality scores, so filtering differed. Generated by immunoSEQ multiplex PCR, the TCRdb table keeps only in-frame clones and is missing some. The D gene and trimming were derived from the DNA, and the V and J assignments and clone size from that table. The table has roughly 760,000 clones, 74% seen once. Only Caucasian adults living in Nashville, Tennessee made up the donor group. This chain joins TRBV28 and TRBJ2-6, with D possibly matching TRBD1 (5 bases). The sample was memory CD4+ T cells sorted from blood. The sample's subset: CD45RA-negative fraction. This TCR derives from a woman under 40 in good health. The CDR3 region has the DNA TGTGCCAGCAGTTTAGGACATGGCTCTGGGGCCAACGTCCTGACTTTC. It codes for CASSLGHGSGANVLTF. Full variable domain (rest looked up from reference TRBV28 and TRBJ2-6): DVKVTQSSRYLVKRTGEKVFLECVQDMDHENMFWYRQDPGLGLRLIYFSYDVKMKEKGDIPEGYSVSREKKERFSLILESASTNQTSMYLCASSLGHGSGANVLTFGAGSRLTVL.